Given below is one T cell receptor beta chain in context. This entry is derived from a study of cytomegalovirus exposure and HLA in healthy donors. V shed 0 bases and J 1 base; nucleotides not matched to a gene: 0. CDR1 MNHEY and CDR2 SVGAGI come from the germline V gene. The CDR3 sequence is 15 residues long. Donors had nominal health at sampling but likely had unrecorded immune exposures. The study ran its PCR with 60 Vbeta and 13 Jbeta primers. The protocol was immunoSEQ multiplex PCR, while the TCRdb copy is restricted to in-frame clones and leaves out a portion. The sample has 150,000 to 250,000 clones, roughly 72% seen once.

The chain has TRBV6-5 and TRBJ2-4; 7 nucleotides align to TRBD1. This TCR came from a man aged 30 to 39 in good health and CMV-seronegative. Sequencing was carried out using PBMCs. The CDR3 sequence: CASSYSGQAKNIQYF. In nucleotides, the CDR3 is TGTGCCAGCAGTTACTCGGGACAGGCCAAAAACATTCAGTACTTC.